The next 27 T cell receptor beta chains were all read from a single sample in a study of beta chain features in type 1 diabetes. Every isolated RNA sample was fully reverse transcribed, so sequencing captured expressed TCRB transcripts. Sequencing was performed with immunoSEQ multiplex PCR; in TCRdb, only in-frame clones are kept and a portion is missing. The table lists over 40,000 clones, 51% of them singletons. The sequenced material came from Tregs from blood. Source of these receptors: a woman aged 18-29 years in good health.

V is TRBV6-6 and J is TRBJ2-7; D is possibly TRBD2 (5 bases). Per germline, CDR1 MNHNY and CDR2 SVGAGI (reference sequence). V lost 10 bases and J lost 4, with 23 bases in between. The CDR3 totals 15 residues. Here the CDR3 DNA reads TGTGCCACCCTACCTCGAGCGGAATTCAGATACGAGCAGTACTTC. Protein product: CATLPRAEFRYEQYF.

This clone was seen only a few times. The rearrangement joins TRBV6-4 to TRBJ2-1; TRBD2 agrees at 11 bases. The CDR3 length is 16 residues. The junction had 5 bases not matched to a gene; V was cut back by 6 bases and J by 1 base. Germline V CDR1 and CDR2: MRHNA, SNTAGT. The CDR3 protein is CASSAGTSGSYNEQFF. The CDR3, as DNA: TGTGCCAGCAGCGCCGGGACTAGCGGATCCTACAATGAGCAGTTCTTC.

J is TRBJ2-1 and V is TRBV30, with 12 bases identical to TRBD2. The V gene's germline CDR1 is GTSNPN and CDR2 SVGIG (reference sequence). The CDR3 covers 13 residues. V shed 0 bases and J 9 bases; nucleotides not matched to a gene: 0. Here the CDR3 DNA reads TGTGCCTGGAGTGTACTAGCGGGAGGTGAGCAGTTCTTC. Translation gives CAWSVLAGGEQFF.

This clone appeared a few times. The V gene is TRBV21-1, the J gene TRBJ2-7; the table's TRBD2 call for D was not verified on the DNA. TRBV21-1 is described as a pseudogene. The CDR3 sequence is 15 residues long. The chain's CDR3 is CASSMERDPPEEQYF. CDR3 in DNA: TGTGCCAGCAGCATGGAGAGAGATCCCCCGGAAGAGCAGTACTTC.

This chain's CDR3 is CASSSGTGRPDYGYTF. CDR3 bases: TGTGCCAGCAGCTCCGGGACAGGGCGACCTGACTATGGCTACACCTTC. The V gene is TRBV7-2, the J gene TRBJ1-2; 9 bases line up with TRBD1. The ends lost 4 bases at V and 3 bases at J; junction bases unmatched: 9. Germline V gene data show CDR1 as SGHTA and CDR2 as FQGNSA. This CDR3 spans 16 amino acids.

This clone was observed a handful of times. DNA for the CDR3: TGTGCCAGCAGCTTTCGCGGGAATGAGCAGTTCTTC. Translated: CASSFRGNEQFF. This sequence joins TRBV11-2 and TRBJ2-1; maybe TRBD2 (5 bases). The V and J ends lost 3 bases and 7 bases respectively, with 7 bases between them. The germline V gene encodes CDR1 SGHAT and CDR2 FQNNGV. CDR3 size: 12 residues. The full variable domain, with the rest looked up from reference TRBV11-2 and TRBJ2-1, is EAGVAQSPRYKIIEKRQSVAFWCNPISGHATLYWYQQILGQGPKLLIQFQNNGVVDDSQLPKDRFSAERLKGVDSTLKIQPAKLEDSAVYLCASSFRGNEQFFGPGTRLTVL.

The gene calls are TRBV19 and TRBJ2-2; the D is unclear. This CDR3 region has 14 residues. CDR1 and CDR2 (germline): LNHDA, SQIVND (reference sequence). Trimming removed 5 bases at V and 1 base at J, with 8 bases between. The CDR3 spells CASSPTLNTGELFF. The CDR3 DNA follows: TGTGCCAGTAGTCCCACTCTGAACACCGGGGAGCTGTTTTTT. Based on the CDR3 plus reference TRBV19 and TRBJ2-2, the full variable domain is DGGITQSPKYLFRKEGQNVTLSCEQNLNHDAMYWYRQDPGQGLRLIYYSQIVNDFQKGDIAEGYSVSREKKESFPLTVTSAQKNPTAFYLCASSPTLNTGELFFGEGSRLTVL.

The chain carries TRBV19 and TRBJ2-5; possibly TRBD1 for D (6 bases). The end of the DNA aligns better with TRBJ2-7, so the J call may be wrong. The germline V gene has CDR1 LNHDA and CDR2 SQIVND (reference sequence). The CDR3 totals 14 residues. In nucleotides, the CDR3 is TGTGCCAGTAGTCACCGGGACAAAGTCTACGAGCAGTACTTC. Translating it yields CASSHRDKVYEQYF.

The chain uses TRBV29-1 and TRBJ2-7; D call uncertain. Germline V lookup: CDR1 SQVTM, CDR2 ANQGSEA. The CDR3 length is 12 residues. Deletions cut 4 bases from V and 2 bases from J, with 9 bases between. The CDR3 loop is CSVAPQPYEQYF. The CDR3 bases are TGCAGCGTTGCGCCACAGCCCTACGAGCAGTACTTC.

J is TRBJ1-2 and V is TRBV10-2, with D unresolved. Trimming took 2 bases from V and 3 from J, leaving 7 bases between them. The germline V gene encodes CDR1 WSHSY and CDR2 SAAADI. This CDR3 contains 13 residues. The CDR3 here is CASSENRYYGYTF. CDR3 DNA sequence: TGCGCCAGCAGTGAGAACAGATACTATGGCTACACCTTC.

The gene calls are TRBV4-2 and TRBJ1-3; D gene uncertain. V was cut by 5 bases and J by 0 bases, with 11 bases left in between. Germline CDR1 is LGHNA and CDR2 is YNFKEQ. This CDR3 region has 15 residues. The DNA for the CDR3 is TGTGCCAGCAGCGCTCACAGAAGCTCTGGAAACACCATATATTTT. Protein sequence: CASSAHRSSGNTIYF.

The rearrangement joins TRBV5-6 to TRBJ1-1, with 8 bases matching TRBD1. CDR1 and CDR2 (germline): SGHDT, YYEEEE. Trimming took 2 bases from V and 0 from J; bases not matched to a gene: 3. There are 15 residues in the CDR3. Here the CDR3 reads CASSFTGGLNTEAFF. DNA of the CDR3: TGTGCCAGCAGCTTCACAGGGGGATTGAACACTGAAGCTTTCTTT.

This clone has only one observation. This chain uses TRBV7-9 with TRBJ2-1, with D tentatively TRBD1 (5 bases). CDR1 is SEHNR and CDR2 is FQNEAQ in the germline V gene (reference sequence). The V and J ends lost 1 base and 2 bases respectively, with 9 bases between them. This CDR3 has 15 residues. The CDR3 loop is CASSLDQGTYNEQFF. CDR3 coding DNA: TGTGCCAGCAGCTTAGACCAGGGAACCTACAATGAGCAGTTCTTC.

This clone was counted between two and nine times. The rearrangement uses TRBV28 and TRBJ2-7, with no clear D. The CDR3 has 11 amino acids. The V end lost 1 base, the J end lost 9 bases, and 7 bases lay between the germline ends. Germline CDR1 reads MDHEN; CDR2 reads SYDVKM. CDR3 coding DNA: TGTGCCAGCAGTTTATCGACGGGGCAGTACTTC. This gives the protein CASSLSTGQYF.

CDR3 coding DNA: TGTGCCAGCAGCTTAGAGTTGACAGGGATAAGGAATGAGCAGTTCTTC. The encoded protein is CASSLELTGIRNEQFF. The genes are TRBV11-1 and TRBJ2-1; TRBD1 agrees at 7 bases. V shed 1 base and J 7 bases; nucleotides not matched to a gene: 10. This CDR3 has 16 residues. Germline V gene lookup returns CDR1 SGHAT and CDR2 FQDESV (reference sequence).

The chain employs TRBV18 and TRBJ2-3; D not resolved. CDR3 size: 13 residues. The germline V gene encodes CDR1 KGHSH and CDR2 LQKENI. V was clipped by 5 bases and J by 7 bases, with 13 bases between them. CDR3 amino acids: CASSTGAGYTQYF. In DNA, the CDR3 is TGTGCCAGCTCAACCGGAGCCGGGTATACGCAGTATTTT. The full variable domain, in which reference TRBV18 and TRBJ2-3 provide the parts outside the CDR3, is NAGVMQNPRHLVRRRGQEARLRCSPMKGHSHVYWYRQLPEEGLKFMVYLQKENIIDESGMPKERFSAEFPKEGPSILRIQQVVRGDSAAYFCASSTGAGYTQYFGPGTRLTVL.

This clone was counted only a few times. This chain uses TRBV2 with TRBJ2-1, with 8 bases identical to TRBD1. The CDR3 has 16 amino acids. Germline-derived CDR1 and CDR2 are SNHLY and FYNNEI. The V segment lost 7 bases and the J segment 4 bases; nucleotides outside the gene matches: 12. The CDR3 loop reads CASKPAGGFGYNEQFF. CDR3 sequence (DNA): TGTGCCAGCAAGCCGGCAGGGGGCTTTGGATACAATGAGCAGTTCTTC.

The chain carries TRBV7-2 and TRBJ1-3; D call uncertain. This CDR3 region has 15 residues. Trimming cost V 0 bases and J 0 bases, with 6 bases left between them. Germline lookup yields CDR1 SGHTA and CDR2 FQGNSA. The CDR3 DNA reads TGTGCCAGCAGCTTAGCGCCGGGCTCTGGAAACACCATATATTTT. This sequence encodes CASSLAPGSGNTIYF.

This clone was observed a single time. The chain links TRBV5-4 to TRBJ1-5, with D possibly matching TRBD1 (6 bases). The germline CDR1 and CDR2 sequences are SGHNT and YYREEE (reference sequence). The CDR3 consists of 17 residues. The ends were cut back, 0 bases at V and 7 bases at J, with 20 bases in the middle. The DNA for the CDR3 is TGTGCCAGCAGCTTGGGGGGAGGGACAAACTTTGGCCAGCCCCAGCATTTT. It translates to CASSLGGGTNFGQPQHF.

The CDR3 coding sequence is TGTGCCAGCAGGTCCGGACAGGGGGCGGGGGGGGCCAACGTCCTGACTTTC. Amino acids: CASRSGQGAGGANVLTF. The V and J genes are TRBV28 and TRBJ2-6; 11 nucleotides align to TRBD1. The trim removed 6 bases at V and 4 bases at J, leaving 8 bases unmatched. The CDR3 loop spans 17 amino acids. CDR1 is MDHEN and CDR2 is SYDVKM in the germline V gene.

The genes are TRBV5-1 and TRBJ2-2; D is possibly TRBD2 (5 bases). Between the trimmed V and J ends, which lost 3 bases and 5 bases, there was a span of 17 bases. CDR3 length: 16 amino acids. Per the germline V gene, CDR1 is SGHRS and CDR2 is YFSETQ. CDR3 in DNA: TGCGCCAGCAGCTGGTCCCTCGGGATTGGTACCGGGGAGCTGTTTTTT. This encodes CASSWSLGIGTGELFF.

The V and J genes are TRBV5-5 and TRBJ2-2, with 10 positions matching TRBD1. CDR3 size: 14 residues. V lost 4 bases to trimming and J lost 4 bases; unmatched junction nucleotides: 1. Germline CDR1 reads SGHKS; CDR2 reads YYEKEE (reference sequence). The CDR3 loop reads CASSRTGGTGELFF. The CDR3 DNA follows: TGTGCCAGCAGCCGGACAGGGGGCACCGGGGAGCTGTTTTTT.

This clone has a handful of counts. The rearrangement links TRBV28 to TRBJ2-7; TRBD2 might be the D (5 bases). Germline lookup yields CDR1 MDHEN and CDR2 SYDVKM. The CDR3 covers 11 residues. The ends were cut back, 8 bases at V and 5 bases at J, with 10 bases in the middle. The CDR3: CASGSGNEQYF. The CDR3 nucleotides are TGTGCCAGCGGGTCGGGGAACGAGCAGTACTTC.

The V call is TRBV5-6, the J call TRBJ2-6; possible D gene TRBD1, 5 bases. The CDR3 has 16 amino acids. The V end was cut by 1 base, the J end by 0 bases, with 8 bases between. Germline CDR1 and CDR2: SGHDT and YYEEEE. The CDR3 coding sequence is TGTGCCAGCAGCTTGCGACAGAACTCTGGGGCCAACGTCCTGACTTTC. It yields the protein CASSLRQNSGANVLTF.

This clone came up a few times. The V and J genes are TRBV29-1 and TRBJ2-1, with 11 nucleotides matching TRBD1. Trimming cost V 2 bases and J 7 bases; bases outside gene matches: 4. Germline-derived CDR1 and CDR2 are SQVTM and ANQGSEA. This CDR3 has 14 residues. CDR3 DNA: TGCAGCGTTGAACGGGGACAGGGGGGGAATGAGCAGTTCTTC. It yields the protein CSVERGQGGNEQFF.

The rearrangement joins TRBV5-1 to TRBJ2-3; D is possibly TRBD1 (6 bases). The ends were cut back, 4 bases at V and 2 bases at J, with 17 bases in the middle. The CDR3 length is 16 residues. The V gene's germline CDR1 is SGHRS and CDR2 YFSETQ. CDR3 in amino acids: CASSPRRGPLTDTQYF. CDR3 in DNA: TGCGCCAGCAGCCCCCGCAGGGGACCTCTCACAGATACGCAGTATTTT.

This clone was detected a few times. The chain uses TRBV7-6 and TRBJ1-5; 9 nucleotides agree with TRBD1. Trimming took 2 bases from V and 0 from J; bases not matched to a gene: 11. There are 19 residues in the CDR3. In germline, CDR1 is SGHVS, CDR2 FNYEAQ. In nucleotides, the CDR3 is TGTGCCAGCAGCTTATTCGGCACAGGGGGCTCGGGTAGCAATCAGCCCCAGCATTTT. Translated: CASSLFGTGGSGSNQPQHF.